Listed below are T cell receptor beta chains from one sample, sequenced in a study of blood T cell repertoires in COVID-19. Profiling relied on immunoSEQ multiplex PCR, and the TCRdb table lists in-frame clones only, not all of them. The sample records around 250,000 clones, around 90% being singletons. The sample consisted of peripheral blood. These receptors came from a woman in her 70s with active or convalescent COVID-19. Each CDR3 is given with its conserved first and last residue. The order of the fields is D gene, V gene, J gene, CDR3 protein, CDR3 DNA. A D gene is named only where the DNA matches it firmly.

D: .
V: TRBV11-1
J: TRBJ2-7
CDR3: CASSKGMGEQYF
DNA: TGTGCCAGCAGCAAGGGGATGGGCGAGCAGTACTTC

D: TRBD1
V: TRBV2
J: TRBJ1-2
CDR3: CASSRTGVVNYGYTF
DNA: TGTGCCAGCAGTCGGACAGGGGTGGTTAACTATGGCTACACCTTC

D: TRBD1
V: TRBV14
J: TRBJ2-5
CDR3: CASSPSTGTGFSQTQYF
DNA: TGTGCCAGCAGCCCTTCTACCGGGACAGGGTTCTCACAGACCCAGTACTTC

D: TRBD1
V: TRBV2
J: TRBJ1-6
CDR3: CASLQGVSSYNSPLHF
DNA: TGTGCCAGCTTGCAGGGGGTTAGCTCCTATAATTCACCCCTCCACTTT

D: .
V: TRBV9
J: TRBJ2-7
CDR3: CASSTAAGSSYEQYF
DNA: TGTGCCAGCAGCACTGCGGCGGGGTCCTCCTACGAGCAGTACTTC

D: .
V: TRBV20-1
J: TRBJ1-3
CDR3: CSARVRGTIYF
DNA: TGCAGTGCTAGAGTTCGGGGCACCATATATTTT

D: .
V: TRBV5-8
J: TRBJ1-1
CDR3: CASSLKGTVSTEAFF
DNA: TGTGCCAGCAGCTTGAAGGGGACTGTTTCAACTGAAGCTTTCTTT

D: .
V: TRBV27
J: TRBJ1-2
CDR3: CASSRTSGVAGYTF
DNA: TGTGCCAGCAGCCGGACCTCGGGGGTTGCTGGCTACACCTTC

D: .
V: TRBV5-1
J: TRBJ2-7
CDR3: CASSPGGVPGNYEQYF
DNA: TGCGCCAGCAGTCCCGGAGGGGTCCCAGGGAACTACGAGCAGTACTTC

D: .
V: TRBV18
J: TRBJ1-4
CDR3: CASSPSFFTPNEKLFF
DNA: TGTGCCAGCTCACCAAGCTTTTTTACCCCAAATGAAAAACTGTTTTTT

D: .
V: TRBV15
J: TRBJ2-3
CDR3: CATSRDTVDTQYF
DNA: TGTGCCACCAGCAGAGATACGGTGGATACGCAGTATTTT

D: .
V: TRBV12-3/TRBV12-4
J: TRBJ2-5
CDR3: CASSMVRETQYF
DNA: TGTGCCAGCAGTATGGTGAGAGAGACCCAGTACTTC

D: .
V: TRBV6-1
J: TRBJ1-1
CDR3: CASSEEGTRAFF
DNA: TGTGCCAGCAGTGAAGAGGGGACACGAGCTTTCTTT